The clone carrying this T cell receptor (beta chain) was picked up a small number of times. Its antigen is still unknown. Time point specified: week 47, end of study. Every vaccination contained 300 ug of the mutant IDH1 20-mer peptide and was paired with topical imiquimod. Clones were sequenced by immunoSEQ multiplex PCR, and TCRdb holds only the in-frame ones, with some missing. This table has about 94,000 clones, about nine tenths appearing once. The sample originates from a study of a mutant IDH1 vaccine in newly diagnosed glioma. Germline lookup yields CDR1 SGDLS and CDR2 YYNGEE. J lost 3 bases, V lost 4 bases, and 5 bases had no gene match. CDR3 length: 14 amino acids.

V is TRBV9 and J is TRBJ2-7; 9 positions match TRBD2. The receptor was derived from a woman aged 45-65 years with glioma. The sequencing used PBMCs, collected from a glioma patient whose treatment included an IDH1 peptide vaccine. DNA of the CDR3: TGTGCCAGCAGCATCGGGACTAGCAACTACGAGCAGTACTTC. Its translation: CASSIGTSNYEQYF.